These 18 T cell receptor beta chains share one sample of origin, sequenced in a study of cytomegalovirus exposure and HLA in healthy donors. PCR primers comprised 60 Vbeta and 13 Jbeta primers. Measured with immunoSEQ multiplex PCR; TCRdb has only the in-frame clones, and not every one. The sample holds some 140,000 clones, roughly 83% seen once. The sample consisted of PBMCs. The source is a female donor in good health and CMV-seronegative.

The rearrangement uses TRBV5-8 and TRBJ2-1; maybe TRBD2 (5 bases). This CDR3 has 15 amino acids. Trimming took off 1 base at V and 1 base at J, with 9 bases between the two ends. Germline loops: CDR1 SGHTS, CDR2 YDEGEE. The CDR3 loop is CASSLFGESYNEQFF. The CDR3, as DNA: TGTGCCAGCAGCTTGTTCGGGGAGTCCTACAATGAGCAGTTCTTC.

The genes are TRBV19 and TRBJ2-2; TRBD1 matches at 8 bases. Germline assignment: CDR1 LNHDA and CDR2 SQIVND (reference sequence). The CDR3 spans 15 residues. V was clipped by 7 bases and J by 4 bases; unmatched bases: 8. The DNA of the CDR3 is TGTGCCAGTATGAGGACAGGGTCGAGCACCGGGGAGCTGTTTTTT. The encoded protein is CASMRTGSSTGELFF.

The chain uses TRBV30 and TRBJ2-7; 9 bases match TRBD2. J was trimmed by 2 bases and V by 1 base; bases with no gene match: 6. CDR1 and CDR2 from the germline V gene are GTSNPN and SVGIG (reference sequence). CDR3 length equals 15 residues. CDR3: CAWSEGLAGPYEQYF. DNA of the CDR3: TGTGCCTGGAGTGAGGGGCTAGCGGGACCCTACGAGCAGTACTTC.

The genes are TRBV7-3 and TRBJ2-5; 8 bases agree with TRBD2. V trimming: 5 bases; J trimming: 2 bases; junction bases outside the gene matches: 7. CDR1 is SGHTA and CDR2 is FQGTGA in the germline V gene. The CDR3 length is 15 residues. CDR3 nucleotides: TGTGCCAGCAGCGGGAGTGGCGGGGGGCAAGAGACCCAGTACTTC. Protein sequence: CASSGSGGGQETQYF.

The CDR3 reads CASSFSRGRGTQYF. The CDR3 bases are TGTGCCAGCAGTTTTAGCAGGGGCAGAGGTACGCAGTATTTT. The J gene is TRBJ2-3, the V gene TRBV27; D is perhaps TRBD1 (6 bases). The CDR3 extends over 14 amino acids. In germline, CDR1 is MNHEY, CDR2 SMNVEV (reference sequence). The V end lost 3 bases, the J end lost 8 bases, and 15 bases lay between the germline ends.

The chain links TRBV4-2 to TRBJ1-2; 9 bases line up with TRBD1. This CDR3 comprises 14 residues. Losses at the gene ends were 2 bases for V and 8 bases for J; bases not matched to a gene: 6. Germline V CDR1 and CDR2: LGHNA, YNFKEQ. The CDR3 sequence is CASSQPGTGKGYTF. DNA of the CDR3: TGTGCCAGCAGCCAACCCGGGACAGGGAAGGGCTACACCTTC.

The rearrangement joins TRBV4-3 to TRBJ2-7, with 9 positions matching TRBD2. Germline CDR1 LGHNA, CDR2 YSLEER. This CDR3 contains 16 residues. The V and J ends lost 0 bases and 7 bases, in that order; junction bases with no gene match: 10. CDR3 amino acids: CASSQEGGGGGREQYF. The CDR3 DNA reads TGCGCCAGCAGCCAAGAGGGAGGCGGGGGGGGCCGGGAGCAGTACTTC.

The table lists this clone with a few counts. The V call is TRBV11-3, the J call TRBJ2-3, with D perhaps TRBD2 (5 bases). This CDR3 comprises 14 residues. With 2 bases removed from V and 2 bases from J, the gap between germline ends came to 8 bases. Per the germline V gene, CDR1 is SGHNT and CDR2 is YENEEA. The CDR3 DNA is TGTGCCAGCAGCTTAAGAGGGTTCACAGATACGCAGTATTTT. Amino acid sequence: CASSLRGFTDTQYF. Complete variable domain (other parts from reference TRBV11-3 and TRBJ2-3): EAGVVQSPRYKIIEKKQPVAFWCNPISGHNTLYWYLQNLGQGPELLIRYENEEAVDDSQLPKDRFSAERLKGVDSTLKIQPAELGDSAVYLCASSLRGFTDTQYFGPGTRLTVL.

The chain's CDR3 is CASSPAAGVRNEQFF. For the CDR3, the DNA is TGTGCCAGCAGCCCCGCAGCGGGAGTGCGGAATGAGCAGTTCTTC. This chain joins TRBV5-4 and TRBJ2-1; 8 positions match TRBD2. CDR1 and CDR2 (germline): SGHNT, YYREEE (reference sequence). V shed 4 bases, J shed 7 bases, and the junction held 10 bases outside the gene matches. This CDR3 contains 15 residues.

This chain joins TRBV2 and TRBJ1-5; D call uncertain. The CDR3 contains 14 residues. Trimming took off 6 bases at V and 7 bases at J, with 16 bases between the two ends. The V gene's germline CDR1 is SNHLY and CDR2 FYNNEI. The CDR3 protein is CASRAGIEGQPQHF. As DNA, the CDR3 is TGTGCCAGCAGGGCCGGGATAGAGGGCCAGCCCCAGCATTTT.

This chain uses TRBV6-1 with TRBJ1-4; possible D gene TRBD1, 6 bases. The CDR3 is 12 amino acids. Trimming removed 4 bases at V and 8 bases at J, with 8 bases between. The V gene's germline CDR1 is MNHNS and CDR2 SASEGT. The CDR3 protein is CASSGTAEKLFF. CDR3 nucleotide sequence: TGTGCCAGCAGTGGGACAGCCGAAAAACTGTTTTTT.

The chain links TRBV30 to TRBJ2-7; 8 bases are a match to TRBD2. CDR3 length: 14 amino acids. The V gene's germline CDR1 is GTSNPN and CDR2 SVGIG (reference sequence). J was trimmed by 4 bases and V by 5 bases; bases with no gene match: 10. The CDR3 here is CAWSAGTRRYEQYF. The CDR3 DNA reads as TGTGCCTGGTCTGCTGGGACTAGACGGTACGAGCAGTACTTC.

The rearrangement joins TRBV5-4 to TRBJ1-2; 7 bases map to TRBD1. From germline, CDR1 is SGHNT and CDR2 YYREEE (reference sequence). Trimming cost V 7 bases and J 6 bases; bases outside gene matches: 15. There are 15 residues in the CDR3. DNA for the CDR3: TGTGCCAGCCAAGCATTTTCCAGGGGGAGAAATGGCTACACCTTC. This gives the protein CASQAFSRGRNGYTF.

This clone has more than one count but fewer than ten. The chain links TRBV9 to TRBJ2-3; D call uncertain. The germline V gene encodes CDR1 SGDLS and CDR2 YYNGEE. CDR3 length: 14 residues. V gave up 4 bases and J gave up 5 bases, with 14 bases separating them. The CDR3 region is CASSPLGSRDTQYF. The DNA for the CDR3 is TGTGCCAGCAGCCCCCTAGGATCGAGAGATACGCAGTATTTT.

This chain connects TRBV5-1 to TRBJ2-5; perhaps TRBD2 as D (6 bases). Germline CDR1 and CDR2: SGHRS and YFSETQ. The V gene lost 7 bases and the J gene lost 5 bases, with 18 bases spanning the gap. The CDR3 consists of 14 residues. The CDR3 region has the DNA TGCGCCAGCGGCGGAGGGGACCAAATGGAGACCCAGTACTTC. Translating gives CASGGGDQMETQYF.

This clone appeared a single time. The gene calls are TRBV18 and TRBJ2-5; TRBD1 matches 7 bases. Germline V lookup: CDR1 KGHSH, CDR2 LQKENI. The CDR3 is 13 residues long. J gave up 4 bases and V 5 bases, and 4 bases lay outside the gene matches. CDR3 residues: CASSRYRGETQYF. For the CDR3, the DNA is TGTGCCAGCTCAAGGTACAGGGGAGAGACCCAGTACTTC.

This clone occurred once. V gene TRBV19 combines with J gene TRBJ2-6; D not certain. The V gene's germline CDR1 is LNHDA and CDR2 SQIVND (reference sequence). CDR3 size: 15 residues. V dropped 7 bases and J dropped 0 bases, with 10 bases sitting between them. CDR3: CASTAVNSGANVLTF. In nucleotides, the CDR3 is TGTGCCAGTACTGCGGTAAACTCTGGGGCCAACGTCCTGACTTTC. Variable domain in full (rest from reference TRBV19 and TRBJ2-6): DGGITQSPKYLFRKEGQNVTLSCEQNLNHDAMYWYRQDPGQGLRLIYYSQIVNDFQKGDIAEGYSVSREKKESFPLTVTSAQKNPTAFYLCASTAVNSGANVLTFGAGSRLTVL.

Here the CDR3 DNA reads TGTGCCAGCAGCCAGGGTTTTTTACGGGACAGGGGTAGCGGCTACACCTTC. Its translation: CASSQGFLRDRGSGYTF. J is TRBJ1-2 and V is TRBV7-9, with 10 positions matching TRBD1. V lost 5 bases and J lost 8; bases outside the gene matches: 17. Germline-derived CDR1 and CDR2 are SEHNR and FQNEAQ (reference sequence). The CDR3 has 17 residues.